This T cell receptor (beta chain) was captured in a study of blood T cell repertoires in COVID-19. Across the study: Sites across the United States, Italy and Spain contributed samples from acute and convalescent COVID-19.

Enrolled through a virtual design, the participants were between roughly 18 and 95 years of age and came from 24 US areas. The ends were cut back, 3 bases at V and 7 bases at J, with 14 bases in the middle. This CDR3 has 15 amino acids. Germline V gene sequence: CDR1 KGHDR, CDR2 SFDVKD. Data came from immunoSEQ multiplex PCR; TCRdb stores just in-frame clones and leaves some out. The sample gives about 200,000 clones, more than 75% of which show up once; around 7.4% is in the top ten. Material for sequencing was PBMCs or T cells enriched from blood (not recorded which). This chain connects TRBV24-1 to TRBJ1-4; perhaps TRBD1 as D (5 bases). The receptor's source is a woman aged 40 to 50 with acute COVID-19. CDR3 residues: CATSDPRVEGEKLFF. The CDR3 DNA reads TGTGCCACCAGTGATCCCAGGGTTGAAGGTGAAAAACTGTTTTTT.